These 2 T cell receptor beta chains were sequenced from one sample in a study of OX40 agonist ivuxolimab in advanced cancers. Sequenced by immunoSEQ multiplex PCR; TCRdb stores in-frame clones only, minus some. Of tens of thousands of clones detected, around 87% appear once; the ten largest clones hold about 5%. The sample was CD4+ or CD8+ T cells sorted from blood, taken in a trial of the OX40 agonist ivuxolimab. Source of these receptors: an adult with an advanced solid tumor such as melanoma, head and neck, liver or kidney cancer.

A single count supports this clone. Other nucleotide sequences in the sample specify the same CDR3. This chain joins TRBV6-6 and TRBJ1-5; D unclear. The CDR3 loop spans 14 amino acids. Germline V gene sequence: CDR1 MNHNY, CDR2 SVGAGI (reference sequence). V lost 5 bases and J 2 bases, leaving 10 bases between the germline ends. CDR3 nucleotides: TGTGCCAGCAGTCCCGCCGGGGGCAATCAGCCCCAGCATTTT. It encodes CASSPAGGNQPQHF.

This chain connects TRBV10-1 to TRBJ2-1; TRBD2 matches at 8 bases. The V gene end was trimmed by 0 bases and the J gene end by 15 bases; junction bases not matched to a gene: 10. From germline, CDR1 is WNHNN and CDR2 SYGVQD (reference sequence). This CDR3 is 14 amino acids long. The chain's CDR3 is CASSESYQSGSRFF. CDR3 bases: TGCGCCAGCAGTGAGTCGTACCAAAGCGGGAGCCGGTTCTTC.